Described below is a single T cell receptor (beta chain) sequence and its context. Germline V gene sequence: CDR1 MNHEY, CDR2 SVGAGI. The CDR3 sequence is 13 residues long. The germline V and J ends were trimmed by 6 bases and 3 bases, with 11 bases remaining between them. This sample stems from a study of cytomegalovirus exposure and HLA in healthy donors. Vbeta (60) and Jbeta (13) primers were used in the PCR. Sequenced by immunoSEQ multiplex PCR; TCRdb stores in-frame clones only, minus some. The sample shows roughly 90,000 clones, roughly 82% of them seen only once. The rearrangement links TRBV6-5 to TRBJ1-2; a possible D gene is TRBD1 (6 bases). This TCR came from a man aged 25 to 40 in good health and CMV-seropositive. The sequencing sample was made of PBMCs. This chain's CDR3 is CASSLGQYYGYTF. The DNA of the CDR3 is TGTGCCAGCAGCTTAGGACAGTACTATGGCTACACCTTC.